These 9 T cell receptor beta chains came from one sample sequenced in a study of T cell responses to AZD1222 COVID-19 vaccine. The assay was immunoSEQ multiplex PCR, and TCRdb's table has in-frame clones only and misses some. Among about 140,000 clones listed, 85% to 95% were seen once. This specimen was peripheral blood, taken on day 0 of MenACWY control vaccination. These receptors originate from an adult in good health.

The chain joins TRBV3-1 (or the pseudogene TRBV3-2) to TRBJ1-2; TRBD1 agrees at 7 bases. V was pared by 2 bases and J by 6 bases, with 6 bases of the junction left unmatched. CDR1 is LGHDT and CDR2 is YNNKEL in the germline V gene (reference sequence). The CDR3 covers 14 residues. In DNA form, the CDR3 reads TGTGCCAGCAGCCAATTCGTACAGGGGAATGGCTACACCTTC. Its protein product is CASSQFVQGNGYTF.

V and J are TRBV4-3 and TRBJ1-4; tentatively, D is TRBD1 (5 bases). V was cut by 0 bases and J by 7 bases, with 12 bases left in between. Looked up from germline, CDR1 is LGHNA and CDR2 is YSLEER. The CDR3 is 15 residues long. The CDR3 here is CASSQDGTGIEKLFF. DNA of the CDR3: TGCGCCAGCAGCCAAGACGGGACTGGGATTGAAAAACTGTTTTTT.

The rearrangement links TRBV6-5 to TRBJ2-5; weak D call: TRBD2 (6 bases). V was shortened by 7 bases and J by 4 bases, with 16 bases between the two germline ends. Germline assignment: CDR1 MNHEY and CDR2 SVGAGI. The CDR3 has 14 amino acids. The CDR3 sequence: CASNRGTSSETQYF. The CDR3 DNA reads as TGTGCCAGCAATAGGGGTACTAGCTCAGAGACCCAGTACTTC.

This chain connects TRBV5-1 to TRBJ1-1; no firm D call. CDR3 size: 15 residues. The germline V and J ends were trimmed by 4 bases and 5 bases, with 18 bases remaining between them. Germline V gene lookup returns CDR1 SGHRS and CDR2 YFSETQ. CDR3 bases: TGCGCCAGCAGCCCTAGAGAGGGCCGCGAAACTGAAGCTTTCTTT. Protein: CASSPREGRETEAFF.

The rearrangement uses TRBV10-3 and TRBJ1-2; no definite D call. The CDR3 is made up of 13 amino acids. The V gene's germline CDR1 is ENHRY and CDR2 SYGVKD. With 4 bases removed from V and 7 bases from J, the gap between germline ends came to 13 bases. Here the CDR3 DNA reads TGTGCCATCAGTGCGCCGGGTGACGGTGGCTACACCTTC. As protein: CAISAPGDGGYTF.

The CDR3 reads CASRTDEGRNIQYF. CDR3 in DNA: TGCGCCAGCAGGACAGATGAGGGCCGAAACATTCAGTACTTC. The chain recombines TRBV10-2 with TRBJ2-4; D tentatively reads TRBD1 or TRBD2 (5 bases each). The CDR3 has 14 amino acids. The V gene lost 6 bases and the J gene lost 6 bases, with 15 bases spanning the gap. Germline lookup yields CDR1 WSHSY and CDR2 SAAADI.

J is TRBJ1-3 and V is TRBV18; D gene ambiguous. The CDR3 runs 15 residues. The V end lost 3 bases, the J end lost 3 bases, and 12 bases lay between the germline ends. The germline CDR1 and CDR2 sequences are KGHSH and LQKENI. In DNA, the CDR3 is TGTGCCAGCTCACCCCTGTTAGGTGTTGGAAACACCATATATTTT. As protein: CASSPLLGVGNTIYF.

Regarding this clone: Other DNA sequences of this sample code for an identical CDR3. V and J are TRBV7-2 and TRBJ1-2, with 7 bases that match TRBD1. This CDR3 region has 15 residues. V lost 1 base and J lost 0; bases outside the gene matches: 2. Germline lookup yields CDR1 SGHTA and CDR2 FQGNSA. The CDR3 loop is CASSLDRGPNYGYTF. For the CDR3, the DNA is TGTGCCAGCAGCTTAGACAGGGGCCCTAACTATGGCTACACCTTC.

The CDR3 loop reads CASSVSGQMNTEAFF. The CDR3 DNA follows: TGTGCCAGCAGCGTATCGGGACAGATGAACACTGAAGCTTTCTTT. The chain joins TRBV9 to TRBJ1-1; 7 bases fit TRBD1. The CDR3 loop spans 15 amino acids. Germline trimming cut 1 base from V and 0 bases from J; bases unmatched to any gene: 3. The germline V gene encodes CDR1 SGDLS and CDR2 YYNGEE. The variable domain in full, with the rest retrieved from reference TRBV9 and TRBJ1-1, is DSGVTQTPKHLITATGQRVTLRCSPRSGDLSVYWYQQSLDQGLQFLIQYYNGEERAKGNILERFSAQQFPDLHSELNLSSLELGDSALYFCASSVSGQMNTEAFFGQGTRLTVV.